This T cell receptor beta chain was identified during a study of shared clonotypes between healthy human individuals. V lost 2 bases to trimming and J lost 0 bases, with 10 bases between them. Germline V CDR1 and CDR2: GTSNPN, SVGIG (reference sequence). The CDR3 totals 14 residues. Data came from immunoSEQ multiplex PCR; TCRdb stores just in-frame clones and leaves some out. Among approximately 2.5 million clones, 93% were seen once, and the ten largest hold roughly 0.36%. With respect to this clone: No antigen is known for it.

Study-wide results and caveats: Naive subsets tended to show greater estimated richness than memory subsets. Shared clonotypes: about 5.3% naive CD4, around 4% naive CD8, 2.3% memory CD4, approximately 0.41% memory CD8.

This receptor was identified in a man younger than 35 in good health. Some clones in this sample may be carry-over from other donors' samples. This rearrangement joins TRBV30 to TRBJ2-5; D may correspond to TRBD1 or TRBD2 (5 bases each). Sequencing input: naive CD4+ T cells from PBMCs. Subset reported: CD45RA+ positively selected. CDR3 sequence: CAWSLGTYQETQYF. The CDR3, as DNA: TGTGCCTGGAGTTTGGGGACGTACCAAGAGACCCAGTACTTC.